Listed below are T cell receptor beta chains from one sample, sequenced in a study of T cells in Graves' hyperthyroidism and ophthalmopathy. A single record per CDR3 protein comes from TCRdb applying MiXCR to the multiplex PCR reads. Of 490,000 or so distinct CDR3 sequences listed, approximately 23% are singletons. Sequenced sample: blood. The receptor set was obtained from a woman aged 70-85 years with Graves' ophthalmopathy. Both conserved end residues are part of each CDR3. Fields, in order: CDR3 DNA, CDR3 protein, V gene, D gene, clone size, J gene. A D gene is named only where the DNA matches it firmly. Size tells how often a clone was seen (once, few, many) or the class of an expanded clone, and some rows leave it out.

CDR3nt: TGTGCCAGCAGGTCCTGGGGCAGGGGATACGAGCAGTACTTC
CDR3aa: CASRSWGRGYEQYF
v_gene: TRBV2
d_gene: -
abundance: few
j_gene: TRBJ2-7

CDR3nt: TGTGCCAGCAGTTACGGCGGGAGTTTTATATACGAGCAGTACTTC
CDR3aa: CASSYGGSFIYEQYF
v_gene: TRBV6-5
d_gene: TRBD2
abundance: many
j_gene: TRBJ2-7

CDR3nt: TGTGCCAGCAGTGTAGGAGGGACTAGCGACGACGAGCAGTACTTC
CDR3aa: CASSVGGTSDDEQYF
v_gene: TRBV9
d_gene: TRBD2
abundance: -
j_gene: TRBJ2-7

CDR3nt: TGTGCCAGCAGCCCCAGACTAGCGGGAAGCTCCTACGAGCAGTACTTC
CDR3aa: CASSPRLAGSSYEQYF
v_gene: TRBV13
d_gene: TRBD2
abundance: -
j_gene: TRBJ2-7

CDR3nt: TGTGCCAGCGGGACGGGATTGGCAGATACGCAGTATTTT
CDR3aa: CASGTGLADTQYF
v_gene: TRBV12-3/TRBV12-4
d_gene: -
abundance: many
j_gene: TRBJ2-3

CDR3nt: TGTGCCAGCTCCCCTCGGGGCCTGAACACTGAAGCTTTCTTT
CDR3aa: CASSPRGLNTEAFF
v_gene: TRBV6-2/TRBV6-3
d_gene: -
abundance: -
j_gene: TRBJ1-1

CDR3nt: TGTGCCATCTCCCGATTGGCGGGAGGGTTCGAGCAGTACTTC
CDR3aa: CAISRLAGGFEQYF
v_gene: TRBV10-3
d_gene: TRBD2
abundance: few
j_gene: TRBJ2-7

CDR3nt: TGTGCCAGCAGCTTAGACTGGGGCAATCGGAACACTGAAGCTTTCTTT
CDR3aa: CASSLDWGNRNTEAFF
v_gene: TRBV11-2
d_gene: -
abundance: many
j_gene: TRBJ1-1

CDR3nt: TGTGCCAGCAGTTTATTATGGGCTGGCTACACCTTC
CDR3aa: CASSLLWAGYTF
v_gene: TRBV28
d_gene: -
abundance: many
j_gene: TRBJ1-2

CDR3nt: TGTGCCATCACCCGGACGGAGAACACTGAAGCTTTCTTT
CDR3aa: CAITRTENTEAFF
v_gene: TRBV10-3
d_gene: -
abundance: many
j_gene: TRBJ1-1

CDR3nt: TGTGCCTGGGATCCGGGACTAGCGGGAGGTGGAGATACGCAGTATTTT
CDR3aa: CAWDPGLAGGGDTQYF
v_gene: TRBV30
d_gene: TRBD2
abundance: few
j_gene: TRBJ2-3

CDR3nt: TGCGCCAGCAGCCAGGACACTGAAGCTTTCTTT
CDR3aa: CASSQDTEAFF
v_gene: TRBV5-1
d_gene: -
abundance: many
j_gene: TRBJ1-1

CDR3nt: TGTGCCAGCAGCCTAACCGGATACGAGCAGTACTTC
CDR3aa: CASSLTGYEQYF
v_gene: TRBV28
d_gene: -
abundance: many
j_gene: TRBJ2-7

CDR3nt: TGTGCCAGCAGAACCAGGACAGGGGAGAACTATGGCTACACCTTC
CDR3aa: CASRTRTGENYGYTF
v_gene: TRBV12-3/TRBV12-4
d_gene: TRBD1
abundance: few
j_gene: TRBJ1-2

CDR3nt: TGTGCCAGCAGCACATACAGGGGGCGAAGAACTGAAGCTTTCTTT
CDR3aa: CASSTYRGRRTEAFF
v_gene: TRBV13
d_gene: TRBD1
abundance: few
j_gene: TRBJ1-1

CDR3nt: TGTGCCTGGAGCCTTCGGGGACGGGGTACGGAGCAGTACTTC
CDR3aa: CAWSLRGRGTEQYF
v_gene: TRBV30
d_gene: -
abundance: -
j_gene: TRBJ2-7

CDR3nt: TGTGCCAGCAGTGCCCCAATCCGGGACAGGAACTATGGCTACACCTTC
CDR3aa: CASSAPIRDRNYGYTF
v_gene: TRBV28
d_gene: TRBD1
abundance: -
j_gene: TRBJ1-2

CDR3nt: TGTGCCAGCAGTTACTTTGTAGGGCAGGGGGCCGCTCAGCCCCAGCATTTT
CDR3aa: CASSYFVGQGAAQPQHF
v_gene: TRBV6-5
d_gene: TRBD1
abundance: -
j_gene: TRBJ1-5

CDR3nt: TGTGCCAGCAGCGTTCAGGGGGCAAGGGGTGGATACACCTTC
CDR3aa: CASSVQGARGGYTF
v_gene: TRBV28
d_gene: TRBD1
abundance: many
j_gene: TRBJ1-2

CDR3nt: TGTGCCAGCAGGGGCCCCGGGGGGACACCTACTGAAGCTTTCTTT
CDR3aa: CASRGPGGTPTEAFF
v_gene: TRBV25-1
d_gene: -
abundance: few
j_gene: TRBJ1-1

CDR3nt: TGTGCCAGCAGCTCCCTTTGGAGGGGAGAGACCCAGTTCTTC
CDR3aa: CASSSLWRGETQFF
v_gene: TRBV7-9
d_gene: -
abundance: once
j_gene: TRBJ2-1

CDR3nt: TGTGCCAGCAGCCAAGACCCAGGGGTGCAGTTCTTC
CDR3aa: CASSQDPGVQFF
v_gene: TRBV14
d_gene: -
abundance: -
j_gene: TRBJ2-1

CDR3nt: TGTGCTAGCAGCTTAACGGGACAGGGTTTCAAGTATGGCTACACCTTC
CDR3aa: CASSLTGQGFKYGYTF
v_gene: TRBV7-7
d_gene: TRBD1
abundance: -
j_gene: TRBJ1-2

CDR3nt: TGCAGTGCTAGGGGGGGTGCAACTAATGAAAAACTGTTTTTT
CDR3aa: CSARGGATNEKLFF
v_gene: TRBV20-1
d_gene: -
abundance: -
j_gene: TRBJ1-4

CDR3nt: TGTGCCAGTAGTCTGGCACGCAGGGGCACTGAAGCTTTCTTT
CDR3aa: CASSLARRGTEAFF
v_gene: TRBV19
d_gene: -
abundance: -
j_gene: TRBJ1-1

CDR3nt: TGTGCCAGCAGTTACATAGGGACTAGCGGAAACATTCAGTACTTC
CDR3aa: CASSYIGTSGNIQYF
v_gene: TRBV6-9
d_gene: TRBD2
abundance: -
j_gene: TRBJ2-4

CDR3nt: TGTGCCAGCAGCTTAGGGACCCCTGGGCATGAGCAGTTCTTC
CDR3aa: CASSLGTPGHEQFF
v_gene: TRBV11-2
d_gene: -
abundance: many
j_gene: TRBJ2-1

CDR3nt: TGTGCCAGCCGAGGCAGTTCCTATAACTATGGCTACACCTTC
CDR3aa: CASRGSSYNYGYTF
v_gene: TRBV6-1
d_gene: -
abundance: many
j_gene: TRBJ1-2

CDR3nt: TGCGCCAGCTCATCCCGGGACAGGGTCTATGGCTACACCTTC
CDR3aa: CASSSRDRVYGYTF
v_gene: TRBV10-2
d_gene: TRBD1
abundance: -
j_gene: TRBJ1-2

CDR3nt: TGTGCCAGCAGCCACACAGGGGTGGACAATGAGCAGTTCTTC
CDR3aa: CASSHTGVDNEQFF
v_gene: TRBV5-1
d_gene: TRBD1
abundance: few
j_gene: TRBJ2-1

CDR3nt: TGTGCCAGCAGTTACGGGAGGGGGCGAAACACTGAAGCTTTCTTT
CDR3aa: CASSYGRGRNTEAFF
v_gene: TRBV6-2/TRBV6-3
d_gene: TRBD1
abundance: many
j_gene: TRBJ1-1

CDR3nt: TGTGCCAGCAGCGCGGGACATATGAACACTGAAGCTTTCTTT
CDR3aa: CASSAGHMNTEAFF
v_gene: TRBV9
d_gene: -
abundance: -
j_gene: TRBJ1-1

CDR3nt: TGTGCCAGCAGTCCGCCTTTTGGTAATGAGCAGTTCTTC
CDR3aa: CASSPPFGNEQFF
v_gene: TRBV12-3/TRBV12-4
d_gene: -
abundance: -
j_gene: TRBJ2-1

CDR3nt: TGCAGTGCTAGTTTGCTAGCGGGAGGGGACGAGCAGTACTTC
CDR3aa: CSASLLAGGDEQYF
v_gene: TRBV20-1
d_gene: TRBD2
abundance: -
j_gene: TRBJ2-7

CDR3nt: TGTGCCAGCAGTTTTGGAGGGCAACTCTCCTACAATGAGCAGTTCTTC
CDR3aa: CASSFGGQLSYNEQFF
v_gene: TRBV12-3/TRBV12-4
d_gene: -
abundance: many
j_gene: TRBJ2-1

CDR3nt: TGTGCCAGCAGCTTGGAGACCTACGAGCAGTACTTC
CDR3aa: CASSLETYEQYF
v_gene: TRBV11-2
d_gene: -
abundance: few
j_gene: TRBJ2-7

CDR3nt: TGTGCCAGCAGGGGGGGAACGAAGGAGACCCAGTACTTC
CDR3aa: CASRGGTKETQYF
v_gene: TRBV2
d_gene: -
abundance: -
j_gene: TRBJ2-5

CDR3nt: TGTGCCTGGAGAGACAGGGCGCATTCACCCCTCCACTTT
CDR3aa: CAWRDRAHSPLHF
v_gene: TRBV30
d_gene: TRBD1
abundance: -
j_gene: TRBJ1-6

CDR3nt: TGTGCCTGGAGTGTAAACTTACAAGAGACCCAGTACTTC
CDR3aa: CAWSVNLQETQYF
v_gene: TRBV30
d_gene: -
abundance: once
j_gene: TRBJ2-5

CDR3nt: TGTGCCAGCAGGGACGGTCTGGCAGATACGCAGTATTTT
CDR3aa: CASRDGLADTQYF
v_gene: TRBV2
d_gene: -
abundance: many
j_gene: TRBJ2-3

CDR3nt: TGTGCCAGCAGCTCTAGGGCGGGGCGCTACGAGCAGTACTTC
CDR3aa: CASSSRAGRYEQYF
v_gene: TRBV11-2
d_gene: -
abundance: many
j_gene: TRBJ2-7

CDR3nt: TGTGCCAGCAGCTTACCACAGGGGGCAAGTTCACCCCTCCACTTT
CDR3aa: CASSLPQGASSPLHF
v_gene: TRBV7-2
d_gene: TRBD1
abundance: -
j_gene: TRBJ1-6

CDR3nt: TGTGCCAGCAGCCAAAACCTCGGAAACACCATATATTTT
CDR3aa: CASSQNLGNTIYF
v_gene: TRBV27
d_gene: -
abundance: few
j_gene: TRBJ1-3

CDR3nt: TGTGCCAGCAGCGTAGGGGGAGCTCAAGAGACCCAGTACTTC
CDR3aa: CASSVGGAQETQYF
v_gene: TRBV9
d_gene: -
abundance: few
j_gene: TRBJ2-5

CDR3nt: TGTGCCAGCAGCTTAGGGGCGGGAGGCGGGGATACGCAGTATTTT
CDR3aa: CASSLGAGGGDTQYF
v_gene: TRBV7-2
d_gene: TRBD2
abundance: many
j_gene: TRBJ2-3

CDR3nt: TGTGCCAGCAGTCGAGACGGAACAACTAATGAAAAACTGTTTTTT
CDR3aa: CASSRDGTTNEKLFF
v_gene: TRBV11-2
d_gene: -
abundance: many
j_gene: TRBJ1-4

CDR3nt: TGTGCCAGCAGCCAACGAGGACTAGCGGGAAAACTTAGCTCCTACAATGAGCAGTTCTTC
CDR3aa: CASSQRGLAGKLSSYNEQFF
v_gene: TRBV7-8
d_gene: TRBD2
abundance: many
j_gene: TRBJ2-1

CDR3nt: TGTGCCAGCAGCTCTAGCGGGGACTATACAGATACGCAGTATTTT
CDR3aa: CASSSSGDYTDTQYF
v_gene: TRBV9
d_gene: TRBD2
abundance: -
j_gene: TRBJ2-3

CDR3nt: TGTGCCAGCAGTTACGCTGGGTTCTATGGCTACACCTTC
CDR3aa: CASSYAGFYGYTF
v_gene: TRBV6-2/TRBV6-3
d_gene: -
abundance: -
j_gene: TRBJ1-2

CDR3nt: TGCAGTGCTAGAACTTTAGCGGGAGTGAAAGATACGCAGTATTTT
CDR3aa: CSARTLAGVKDTQYF
v_gene: TRBV20-1
d_gene: TRBD2
abundance: -
j_gene: TRBJ2-3

CDR3nt: TGTGCCAGCAGAGGGACAGGGGGCCTGGATACGCAGTATTTT
CDR3aa: CASRGTGGLDTQYF
v_gene: TRBV6-1
d_gene: TRBD1
abundance: -
j_gene: TRBJ2-3

CDR3nt: TGTGCCAGCAGCGAACAGGGTATGTACGAGCAGTACTTC
CDR3aa: CASSEQGMYEQYF
v_gene: TRBV5-6
d_gene: -
abundance: few
j_gene: TRBJ2-7

CDR3nt: TGTGCCATCAGCAGGGGAGAGAGAAACACCATATATTTT
CDR3aa: CAISRGERNTIYF
v_gene: TRBV10-3
d_gene: -
abundance: -
j_gene: TRBJ1-3